Sequencing of this T cell receptor beta chain was carried out in a study of identical twins. Study outcomes and limitations: Insertions ran lower in abundant cord blood beta clonotypes, though not in memory repertoires.

Germline trimming cut 5 bases from V and 3 bases from J; bases unmatched to any gene: 14. Per the germline V gene, CDR1 is MNHNS and CDR2 is SASEGT. This CDR3 region has 17 residues. Each CDR3 protein gets one entry after TCRdb re-called the 5' RACE reads with MiXCR. This sample has nearly 650,000 distinct CDR3 sequences, with around 7.4% found just once. The table lists this clonotype with a few counts. Its antigen is unknown. These data were also filed under a second study, of yellow fever vaccine responses in identical twins.

V gene TRBV6-1 combines with J gene TRBJ2-7; TRBD1 matches 9 bases. Sequenced material: PBMCs. The clonotype was recovered from a woman aged 18 to 35 in good health. The CDR3 here is CASSNGQGPFPYYEQYF. Here the CDR3 DNA reads TGTGCCAGCAGTAATGGACAGGGGCCCTTTCCTTACTACGAGCAGTACTTC.